The 3 T cell receptor beta chains in this list originate from one sample, sequenced in a study of shared clonotypes between healthy human individuals. TCRdb's copy holds only in-frame clones and misses some; the assay was immunoSEQ multiplex PCR. The sample holds 150,000 to 200,000 clones, about 93% seen once. Sequencing input: naive CD4+ T cells sorted from blood. The sample's subset: CD45RA+ positively selected. These receptor sequences come from a young woman in good health.

The V gene is TRBV18, the J gene TRBJ2-7; TRBD1 matches at 10 bases. Germline-derived CDR1 and CDR2 are KGHSH and LQKENI. V was clipped by 3 bases and J by 2 bases; unmatched bases: 4. The CDR3 totals 15 residues. The DNA of the CDR3 is TGTGCCAGCTCACCGGTAGGGACAGGGGCCTACGAGCAGTACTTC. Protein product: CASSPVGTGAYEQYF.

The V call is TRBV11-2, the J call TRBJ2-7, with D possibly called TRBD1 or TRBD2 (6 bases each). Trimming shortened V by 5 bases and J by 0 bases, and 20 bases separated the two germline ends. The CDR3 contains 17 residues. Germline CDR1 SGHAT, CDR2 FQNNGV. The CDR3 loop reads CASSARGRDKLSYEQYF. CDR3 nucleotide sequence: TGTGCCAGCAGCGCGCGGGGACGGGACAAGCTCTCCTACGAGCAGTACTTC.

The gene calls are TRBV9 and TRBJ2-1; D is undetermined. The CDR3 is made up of 12 amino acids. Trimming stripped 0 bases from V and 10 bases from J, with 8 bases between. Germline lookup yields CDR1 SGDLS and CDR2 YYNGEE. The CDR3, as DNA: TGTGCCAGCAGCGTAGCGGTCGGGGAGCAGTTCTTC. Its translation: CASSVAVGEQFF.